Sequencing of this TCR beta chain was carried out in a study of cytomegalovirus exposure and HLA in healthy donors. Study overall: Drawn from HLA-typed donors, tens of millions of unique TCRs were held in an early data release.

Trimming pared 2 bases from V and 7 bases from J, leaving 24 bases between. Germline CDR1 and CDR2: PRHDT and FYEKMQ (reference sequence). This CDR3 comprises 18 residues. PCR used 60 Vbeta primers and 13 Jbeta primers. The protocol was immunoSEQ multiplex PCR, while the TCRdb copy is restricted to in-frame clones and leaves out a portion. Of under 120,000 clones listed, roughly 69% are singletons. The rearrangement uses TRBV13 and TRBJ2-1; weak D call: TRBD2 (6 bases). The source material was PBMCs. The receptor comes from a man aged 45-60 years in good health and CMV-seropositive. CDR3 DNA sequence: TGTGCCAGCAGCTTATACGCTGGGGGGTGGGAGCGCCCGAATGAGCAGTTCTTC. It is translated as CASSLYAGGWERPNEQFF.